The 14 T cell receptor beta chains reported below all come from one sample, sequenced in a study of T cell responses to AZD1222 COVID-19 vaccine. Here immunoSEQ multiplex PCR was the method, and the copy in TCRdb shows in-frame clones only, minus some. The data hold some 91,000 clones, with around 86% observed a single time. This specimen consisted of peripheral blood, obtained on day 0 of AZD1222 vaccination. The receptors derive from an adult in good health.

The CDR3 region is CASSLWANTEAFF. DNA for the CDR3: TGTGCCAGCAGTTTATGGGCCAACACTGAAGCTTTCTTT. This rearrangement joins TRBV12-3 or TRBV12-4 to TRBJ1-1; D unresolved. This CDR3 has 13 amino acids. The V and J ends lost 2 bases and 2 bases respectively, with 6 bases between them.

This clone turned up a few times. The chain has TRBV19 and TRBJ1-5; D is undetermined. Germline V gene lookup returns CDR1 LNHDA and CDR2 SQIVND (reference sequence). The CDR3 totals 14 residues. V lost 3 bases and J 4 bases, leaving 10 bases between the germline ends. The CDR3 sequence: CASSILHRNQPQHF. The CDR3 coding sequence is TGTGCCAGTAGTATCCTACACCGGAATCAGCCCCAGCATTTT.

This chain connects TRBV10-3 to TRBJ1-1, with 9 bases lining up with TRBD1. CDR3 length: 16 residues. V lost 4 bases and J lost 5; bases outside the gene matches: 11. Germline loops: CDR1 ENHRY, CDR2 SYGVKD. CDR3 in DNA: TGTGCCATCAGTGCCTCCGGGGACAGGGAGGGTACTGAAGCTTTCTTT. Translation: CAISASGDREGTEAFF.

The chain combines TRBV12-5 with TRBJ2-7, with 9 positions matching TRBD2. The V segment lost 0 bases and the J segment 13 bases; nucleotides outside the gene matches: 10. The CDR3 sequence is 14 residues long. CDR1 and CDR2 (germline): LGHNT, FRNRAP. CDR3: CASGLVSAGGETYF. The CDR3 DNA follows: TGTGCTAGTGGTTTGGTATCGGCGGGAGGGGAGACTTACTTC.

The J gene is TRBJ1-5, the V gene TRBV27, with D uncertain. Germline V CDR1 and CDR2: MNHEY, SMNVEV (reference sequence). The V gene lost 10 bases and the J gene lost 2 bases, with 12 bases spanning the gap. The CDR3 is 13 amino acids. CDR3 loop: CATGGPRNQPQHF. The DNA for the CDR3 is TGTGCCACCGGAGGGCCTCGCAATCAGCCCCAGCATTTT.

The chain employs TRBV20-1 and TRBJ2-4; D is perhaps TRBD1 or TRBD2 (5 bases each). The ends were cut back, 3 bases at V and 9 bases at J, with 24 bases in the middle. Germline CDR1 is DFQATT and CDR2 is SNEGSKA (reference sequence). This CDR3 contains 16 residues. The CDR3, as DNA: TGCAGTGCTAGTCCCCTAAGGGACCCAAGGGCCGGCATTCAGTACTTC. This encodes CSASPLRDPRAGIQYF.

The J gene is TRBJ2-7, the V gene TRBV25-1; D is unclear. The CDR3 consists of 10 residues. Germline CDR1 reads MGHDK; CDR2 reads SYGVNS. Trimming stripped 6 bases from V and 4 bases from J, with 4 bases between. This CDR3 is CASRVYEQYF. Written as DNA, the CDR3 is TGTGCCAGCAGGGTATACGAGCAGTACTTC.

V and J are TRBV18 and TRBJ1-2, with D maybe TRBD1 (6 bases). This CDR3 comprises 15 residues. CDR1 is KGHSH, CDR2 LQKENI, per germline. Trimming stripped 2 bases from V and 2 bases from J, with 12 bases between. CDR3 region: CASSPTQGENYGYTF. The DNA of the CDR3 is TGTGCCAGCTCACCAACACAGGGAGAGAACTATGGCTACACCTTC. Looking up the rest from reference TRBV18 and TRBJ1-2 gives the full variable domain: NAGVMQNPRHLVRRRGQEARLRCSPMKGHSHVYWYRQLPEEGLKFMVYLQKENIIDESGMPKERFSAEFPKEGPSILRIQQVVRGDSAAYFCASSPTQGENYGYTFGSGTRLTVV.

The chain couples TRBV5-6 to TRBJ2-4, with TRBD2 identical over 7 bases. The V and J ends lost 5 bases and 1 base, in that order; junction bases with no gene match: 3. There are 14 residues in the CDR3. In germline, CDR1 is SGHDT, CDR2 YYEEEE. The DNA for the CDR3 is TGTGCCAGCAGACTGCGGGGGGCCAAAAACATTCAGTACTTC. This encodes CASRLRGAKNIQYF.

The chain employs TRBV10-3 and TRBJ1-1, with 9 bases lining up with TRBD1. CDR1 is ENHRY, CDR2 SYGVKD, per germline. The CDR3 spans 15 residues. V shed 10 bases and J 0 bases; nucleotides not matched to a gene: 9. The CDR3 coding sequence is TGTGCCACCGTGGGGACAGGGTCCATGAACACTGAAGCTTTCTTT. Translated, it gives CATVGTGSMNTEAFF.

The V call is TRBV5-1, the J call TRBJ2-7; D possibly corresponds to TRBD2 (5 bases). The CDR3 is 13 residues long. Trimming removed 4 bases from V and 7 bases from J, with 15 bases in between. Germline V gene data show CDR1 as SGHRS and CDR2 as YFSETQ. The DNA of the CDR3 is TGCGCCAGCAGCCCCGGGCCTCCGGGAGAGCAGTACTTC. This encodes CASSPGPPGEQYF.

The V gene is TRBV30, the J gene TRBJ1-1, with D unresolved. The germline V gene encodes CDR1 GTSNPN and CDR2 SVGIG (reference sequence). The CDR3 runs 13 residues. Between the trimmed V and J ends, which lost 3 bases and 2 bases, there was a span of 10 bases. CDR3 coding DNA: TGTGCCTGGAGCGACGGAGTTAACACTGAAGCTTTCTTT. Its protein is CAWSDGVNTEAFF. The variable domain in full, completed from reference TRBV30 and TRBJ1-1, reads SQTIHQWPATLVQPVGSPLSLECTVEGTSNPNLYWYRQAAGRGLQLLFYSVGIGQISSEVPQNLSASRPQDRQFILSSKKLLLSDSGFYLCAWSDGVNTEAFFGQGTRLTVV.

The V gene is TRBV10-3, the J gene TRBJ1-1; D is possibly TRBD1 (6 bases). CDR1 and CDR2 from the germline V gene are ENHRY and SYGVKD. The CDR3 has 13 residues. V was pared by 4 bases and J by 11 bases, with 17 bases between. CDR3 nucleotide sequence: TGTGCCATCAGTGGGGCGAACGGCCAGGGGGCTTTCTTT. It translates to CAISGANGQGAFF.

The chain combines TRBV3-1 (or the pseudogene TRBV3-2) with TRBJ2-1, with 9 bases aligning to TRBD2. There are 16 residues in the CDR3. The V gene end was trimmed by 5 bases and the J gene end by 8 bases; junction bases not matched to a gene: 13. Germline lookup yields CDR1 LGHDT and CDR2 YNNKEL (reference sequence). The CDR3 DNA sequence: TGTGCCAGCAGCGGTTGGTTGGCGGGGGGGCAAGATGAGCAGTTCTTC. Encoded protein: CASSGWLAGGQDEQFF.